This entry is about one T cell receptor (beta chain). The antigen is undetermined. At one end, the junction sequence differs from germline, possibly due to a read error. The data stem from a study of T-cell memory formation after mild COVID-19. Findings and caveats of the study: While clones contracting from day 15 to 85 were balanced between CD4 and CD8, later expanders leaned CD4+. Mostly located in CM and EM were contracting CD4+ clones, with contracting CD8+ clones located in EMRA.

The germline V gene encodes CDR1 MGHRA and CDR2 YSYEKL. The CDR3 totals 13 residues. Using constant-segment primers, 5'RACE produced TCR alpha and TCR beta cDNA libraries carrying sample barcodes and UMIs. From the 5' RACE reads, TCRdb called clonotypes with MiXCR, one entry per CDR3 protein. The table lists fewer than 400,000 distinct CDR3 sequences, approximately 13% of them singletons. Specimen: PBMCs or a T cell subset sorted from them (not recorded which). The chain carries TRBV4-1 and TRBJ1-1; D is undetermined. The TCR comes from a man younger than 35 who had mild COVID-19 (a few samples of this study predate the infection). Cell type and time point are not known. Written as DNA, the CDR3 is TGCGCCAGCAGCCCCGGGGTGAAAACTGAAGCTTTCTTT. Translating gives CASSPGVKTEAFF.